The clone carrying this T cell receptor (beta chain) has a count of ten or more. Other DNA sequences within the sample encode an identical CDR3. Every contributor of samples was a Caucasian grown-up residing in Nashville, Tennessee. This record comes from a study of shared clonotypes between healthy human individuals. Study-level information: Serving as donors were two women and a few men, whose ages spanned 18 to 49.

TCRdb's table, derived via immunoSEQ multiplex PCR, lists solely in-frame clones and lacks some. The sample carries about 530,000 clones, 75% to 80% recorded once. The clonotype was recovered from a woman aged 35 to 49 in good health. Some clones in this sample may be carry-over from other donors' samples. Sequencing was performed on PBMCs.

The CDR3 nucleotides read TGCGCCAGCATTCACGACACCGGGGAGCTGTTTTTT. Residues: CASIHDTGELFF. V usage is TRBV10-2 and J usage is TRBJ2-2, with no clear D. CDR1 and CDR2 from the germline V gene are WSHSY and SAAADI. CDR3 length: 12 residues. V lost 7 bases, J lost 3 bases, and 6 bases lay in between.